This entry is about one T cell receptor beta chain. Repertoires were generated with immunoSEQ multiplex PCR, while TCRdb's copy carries only in-frame clones and drops some. The profile covers about 160,000 clones, with 94% appearing a single time and less than 15% taken by the ten largest. Germline CDR1 is SGDLS and CDR2 is YYNGEE. The CDR3 runs 18 residues. V lost 0 bases to trimming and J lost 0 bases, with 16 bases between them. These data are taken from a study of control samples from healthy donors and cancer patients. This chain uses TRBV9 with TRBJ2-1; maybe TRBD1 (7 bases). This TCR derives from a man in his sixties with colorectal cancer. Sequenced material: PBMCs. This CDR3 is CASSVVPSEGASYNEQFF. The CDR3 DNA is TGTGCCAGCAGCGTAGTTCCGTCGGAGGGGGCCTCCTACAATGAGCAGTTCTTC. Complete variable domain (other parts from reference TRBV9 and TRBJ2-1): DSGVTQTPKHLITATGQRVTLRCSPRSGDLSVYWYQQSLDQGLQFLIQYYNGEERAKGNILERFSAQQFPDLHSELNLSSLELGDSALYFCASSVVPSEGASYNEQFFGPGTRLTVL.